The present T cell receptor (beta chain) was sequenced within a study of cytomegalovirus exposure and HLA in healthy donors. Whole-study findings and limits: A missense variant in DCLRE1C was later tied to TCR beta V- and J-gene trimming.

Amplification used 60 Vbeta primers and 13 Jbeta primers. In the original processing: In a later analysis, some 80 million unique TCR beta chains included roughly 11 million shared by two or more donors. Libraries were prepared by immunoSEQ multiplex PCR; TCRdb keeps only in-frame clonotypes and omits some of them. V and J calls and clone size follow that table, whereas D and trimming were derived from the DNA. This repertoire shows approximately 70,000 clones, around 78% found once; its top ten account for less than 7.5%. Of note for this clone: Its antigen is undetermined.

Sequencing was carried out using PBMCs. This clonotype was sampled from a man aged 45-60 years in good health and CMV-seronegative.

This CDR3 is CSVNSGALSGELFF. Here the CDR3 DNA reads TGCAGCGTTAATAGCGGAGCCCTCTCCGGGGAGCTGTTTTTT. The chain uses TRBV29-1 and TRBJ2-2; the D gene is possibly TRBD2 (6 bases). The CDR3 is 14 residues long. CDR1 is SQVTM, CDR2 ANQGSEA, per germline. Trimming removed 5 bases at V and 6 bases at J, with 16 bases between.